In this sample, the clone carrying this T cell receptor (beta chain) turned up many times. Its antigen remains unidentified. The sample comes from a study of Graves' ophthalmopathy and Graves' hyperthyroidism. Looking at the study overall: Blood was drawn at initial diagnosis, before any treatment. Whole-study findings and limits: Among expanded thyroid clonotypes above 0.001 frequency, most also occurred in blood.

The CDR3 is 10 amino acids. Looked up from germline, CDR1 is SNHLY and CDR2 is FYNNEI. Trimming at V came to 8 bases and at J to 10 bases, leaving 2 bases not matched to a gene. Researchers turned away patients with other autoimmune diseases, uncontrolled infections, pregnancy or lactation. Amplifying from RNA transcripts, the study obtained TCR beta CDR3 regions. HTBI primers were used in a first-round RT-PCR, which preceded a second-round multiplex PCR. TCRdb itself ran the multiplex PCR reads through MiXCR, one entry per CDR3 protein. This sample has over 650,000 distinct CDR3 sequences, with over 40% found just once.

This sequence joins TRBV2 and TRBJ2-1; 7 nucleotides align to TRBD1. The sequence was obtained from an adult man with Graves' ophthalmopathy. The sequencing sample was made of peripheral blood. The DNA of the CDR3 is TGTGCCAGCCCGGGACAGGAGCAGTTCTTC. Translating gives CASPGQEQFF.